These 25 T cell receptor beta chains were sequenced from one sample in a study of blood T cell repertoires in COVID-19. Clones were read by immunoSEQ multiplex PCR, and TCRdb kept only the in-frame ones, dropping some. The sample holds around 180,000 clones, around 90% seen once. The sample comprised peripheral blood. All receptors come from a human donor in a cohort sampled during active COVID-19.

The CDR3 bases are TGTGCCAGCAGCTTGACCGGGACAGGGAGGACTGAAGCTTTCTTT. It is translated as CASSLTGTGRTEAFF. The V call is TRBV7-2, the J call TRBJ1-1; 9 bases match TRBD1. The CDR3 is made up of 15 amino acids. Trimming at V came to 3 bases and at J to 5 bases, leaving 7 bases not matched to a gene. Germline values: CDR1 SGHTA, CDR2 FQGNSA.

The J gene is TRBJ2-7, the V gene TRBV11-2; D is possibly TRBD1 (8 bases). V gave up 3 bases and J gave up 9 bases, with 24 bases separating them. This CDR3 is built from 16 residues. The germline V gene encodes CDR1 SGHAT and CDR2 FQNNGV. DNA of the CDR3: TGTGCCAGCAGCTTGGGGACAGGTCGTGTCTTAGCGGGGCAGTACTTC. This encodes CASSLGTGRVLAGQYF. Looking up the rest from reference TRBV11-2 and TRBJ2-7 gives the full variable domain: EAGVAQSPRYKIIEKRQSVAFWCNPISGHATLYWYQQILGQGPKLLIQFQNNGVVDDSQLPKDRFSAERLKGVDSTLKIQPAKLEDSAVYLCASSLGTGRVLAGQYFGPGTRLTVT.

This clone was seen a single time. The CDR3 is CASSLRRGHSYEQYF. The CDR3 coding sequence is TGTGCCAGCAGCCTTAGACGCGGCCACTCCTACGAGCAGTACTTC. This chain uses TRBV2 with TRBJ2-7; D is ambiguous. Germline CDR1 SNHLY, CDR2 FYNNEI. V was pared by 6 bases and J by 0 bases, with 15 bases between. CDR3 length: 15 residues.

The gene calls are TRBV12-2 and TRBJ1-1; TRBD1, as called in the table, went unchecked against the DNA. TRBV12-2 is a pseudogene segment. This CDR3 region has 13 residues. The CDR3 here is CASRLAAPAEAFF. The DNA for the CDR3 is TGTGCAAGTCGCTTAGCGGCCCCCGCTGAAGCTTTCTTT.

The V gene is TRBV3-1 (or the pseudogene TRBV3-2), the J gene TRBJ1-5; 7 bases fit TRBD1. Trimming cost V 6 bases and J 7 bases; bases outside gene matches: 9. The germline gives CDR1 LGHDT, CDR2 YNNKEL (reference sequence). CDR3 length: 14 residues. The CDR3 spells CASRSPGGRQPQHF. The CDR3 nucleotides are TGTGCCAGCAGGTCCCCAGGGGGGAGACAGCCCCAGCATTTT.

This chain uses TRBV7-8 with TRBJ2-7; 10 bases match TRBD2. The CDR3 is made up of 14 amino acids. The trim removed 5 bases at V and 6 bases at J, leaving 7 bases unmatched. Per the germline V gene, CDR1 is SGHVS and CDR2 is FQNEAQ. The CDR3 nucleotides are TGTGCCAGCAGCGAGGGACTAGCGTTCGTCGAGCAGTACTTC. Its translation is CASSEGLAFVEQYF.

The rearrangement joins TRBV4-1 to TRBJ1-4; D may be TRBD1 (6 bases). Germline lookup yields CDR1 MGHRA and CDR2 YSYEKL. There are 15 residues in the CDR3. Trimming pared 2 bases from V and 4 bases from J, leaving 11 bases between. The chain's CDR3 is CASSQPGQNNEKLFF. In DNA form, the CDR3 reads TGCGCCAGCAGCCAACCTGGACAGAATAATGAAAAACTGTTTTTT.

CDR3 in amino acids: CASSRTGLGETQYF. In nucleotides, the CDR3 is TGTGCCAGCAGCCGGACAGGGCTGGGAGAGACCCAGTACTTC. The rearrangement links TRBV2 to TRBJ2-5, with 8 bases identical to TRBD1. The CDR3 loop spans 14 amino acids. Germline assignment: CDR1 SNHLY and CDR2 FYNNEI. V was pared by 6 bases and J by 4 bases, with 7 bases of the junction left unmatched.

The V gene is TRBV5-5, the J gene TRBJ1-1, with TRBD1 as a possible D gene (6 bases). The germline V gene has CDR1 SGHKS and CDR2 YYEKEE (reference sequence). The V gene lost 4 bases and the J gene lost 4 bases, with 17 bases spanning the gap. The CDR3 covers 15 residues. The CDR3 nucleotides are TGTGCCAGCAGCCACAGGGAGGGCCTGGGCACTGAAGCTTTCTTT. Residues: CASSHREGLGTEAFF.

V usage is TRBV20-1 and J usage is TRBJ2-7; 7 bases are a match to TRBD1. The CDR3 consists of 14 residues. Germline CDR1 DFQATT, CDR2 SNEGSKA (reference sequence). V was pared by 3 bases and J by 3 bases, with 8 bases of the junction left unmatched. CDR3 DNA sequence: TGCAGTGCTAGTCAGGAGACAGGGCGCTACGAGCAGTACTTC. This codes for CSASQETGRYEQYF.

The V gene is TRBV18, the J gene TRBJ2-1; 9 bases match TRBD1. CDR1 and CDR2 (germline): KGHSH, LQKENI. J gave up 4 bases and V 4 bases, and 5 bases lay outside the gene matches. The CDR3 contains 15 residues. The CDR3 protein is CASSQWDRVYNEQFF. The CDR3 nucleotides read TGTGCCAGCTCACAATGGGACAGGGTATACAATGAGCAGTTCTTC.

The chain has TRBV4-2 and TRBJ2-2; 11 bases are shared with TRBD1. CDR3 length equals 16 residues. V shed 1 base, J shed 5 bases, and the junction held 3 bases outside the gene matches. Germline V CDR1 and CDR2: LGHNA, YNFKEQ. The CDR3 here is CASSQGGTGGTGELFF. For the CDR3, the DNA is TGTGCCAGCAGCCAAGGGGGGACAGGGGGAACCGGGGAGCTGTTTTTT.

The CDR3 DNA is TGTGCCAGCAGCTATAGCGCCAATGAGCAGTTCTTC. This translates into CASSYSANEQFF. This chain connects TRBV11-2 to TRBJ2-1; D is possibly TRBD2 (5 bases). V lost 4 bases, J lost 6 bases, and 7 bases lay in between. The germline gives CDR1 SGHAT, CDR2 FQNNGV. CDR3 length equals 12 residues.

The rearrangement links TRBV10-3 to TRBJ2-3; TRBD2 might be the D (6 bases). The CDR3 has 14 amino acids. V dropped 8 bases and J dropped 4 bases, with 16 bases sitting between them. CDR1 and CDR2 (germline): ENHRY, SYGVKD. CDR3 DNA sequence: TGTGCCATCTCACTAGCCGCCTTCCCAGATACGCAGTATTTT. Translating it yields CAISLAAFPDTQYF.

The chain uses TRBV6-6 and TRBJ1-1, with D possibly being TRBD1 (5 bases). The CDR3 is 12 amino acids. Trimming cost V 7 bases and J 8 bases, with 14 bases left between them. Germline loops: CDR1 MNHNY, CDR2 SVGAGI (reference sequence). The CDR3 DNA follows: TGTGCCAGCAACCAGCCAGGGTCCGAAGCTTTCTTT. This sequence encodes CASNQPGSEAFF.

The rearrangement uses TRBV6-5 and TRBJ1-2; D is ambiguous. V was shortened by 7 bases and J by 8 bases, with 17 bases between the two germline ends. The CDR3 covers 13 residues. Germline assignment: CDR1 MNHEY and CDR2 SVGAGI. CDR3 nucleotide sequence: TGTGCCAGCACCTTGACCCGGGAGGGAGGCTACACCTTC. Translating gives CASTLTREGGYTF.

The chain employs TRBV5-4 and TRBJ2-7; 10 bases are shared with TRBD1. Trimming cost V 3 bases and J 3 bases; bases outside gene matches: 0. CDR3 length: 13 residues. From germline, CDR1 is SGHNT and CDR2 YYREEE (reference sequence). Here the CDR3 reads CASSWTGGYEQYF. CDR3 nucleotides: TGTGCCAGCAGCTGGACAGGGGGCTACGAGCAGTACTTC.

The chain is built from TRBV2 and TRBJ2-5; D remains unclear. Germline-derived CDR1 and CDR2 are SNHLY and FYNNEI. This CDR3 region has 12 residues. Trimming cost V 3 bases and J 4 bases, with 6 bases left between them. The CDR3, as DNA: TGTGCCAGCAGTGACCCCGGAGAGACCCAGTACTTC. Translated: CASSDPGETQYF.

The chain employs TRBV2 and TRBJ2-7; TRBD2 matches at 11 bases. Germline CDR1 reads SNHLY; CDR2 reads FYNNEI. V lost 3 bases, J lost 4 bases, and 17 bases stayed unmatched. The CDR3 length is 19 residues. The CDR3 coding sequence is TGTGCCAGCAGTGATGGGGGTACTAGCGGGAGCGGGGTGGCGTACGAGCAGTACTTC. Translation gives CASSDGGTSGSGVAYEQYF. Using reference TRBV2 and TRBJ2-7 for the parts outside the CDR3, the full variable domain is EPEVTQTPSHQVTQMGQEVILRCVPISNHLYFYWYRQILGQKVEFLVSFYNNEISEKSEIFDDQFSVERPDGSNFTLKIRSTKLEDSAMYFCASSDGGTSGSGVAYEQYFGPGTRLTVT.

V gene TRBV5-1 combines with J gene TRBJ2-5; weak D call: TRBD2 (6 bases). The V and J ends lost 2 bases and 0 bases respectively, with 8 bases between them. This CDR3 region has 14 residues. Germline V gene data show CDR1 as SGHRS and CDR2 as YFSETQ. CDR3 DNA sequence: TGCGCCAGCAGCTTCGGGGGAAACCAAGAGACCCAGTACTTC. Protein sequence: CASSFGGNQETQYF.

The rearrangement links TRBV4-2 to TRBJ2-2; D call uncertain. The CDR3 extends over 15 amino acids. Trimming cost V 4 bases and J 3 bases, with 12 bases left between them. Germline V lookup: CDR1 LGHNA, CDR2 YNFKEQ. The chain's CDR3 is CASSPRKPDTGELFF. The CDR3 region has the DNA TGTGCCAGCAGCCCCCGCAAGCCTGACACCGGGGAGCTGTTTTTT.

This chain links TRBV2 with TRBJ1-1; 9 bases align to TRBD1. Looked up from germline, CDR1 is SNHLY and CDR2 is FYNNEI. The V gene end was trimmed by 6 bases and the J gene end by 5 bases; junction bases not matched to a gene: 7. CDR3 size: 14 residues. DNA of the CDR3: TGTGCCAGCAGCCACGGACAGGGGAGAACTGAAGCTTTCTTT. Translation: CASSHGQGRTEAFF.

The V call is TRBV5-1, the J call TRBJ1-6; 7 positions match TRBD1. The CDR3 runs 14 residues. Germline CDR1 is SGHRS and CDR2 is YFSETQ. V shed 4 bases and J 10 bases; nucleotides not matched to a gene: 8. CDR3 DNA: TGCGCCAGCAGCACACCGGACAGGCGATCACCCCTCCACTTT. Amino acids: CASSTPDRRSPLHF.

The chain links TRBV2 to TRBJ1-4; 8 nucleotides line up with TRBD1. The CDR3 totals 16 residues. Germline CDR1 SNHLY, CDR2 FYNNEI. The trim removed 1 base at V and 6 bases at J, leaving 7 bases unmatched. The CDR3 DNA is TGTGCCAGCAGTGAAGAGGCAGGGGGCGCTTATGAAAAACTGTTTTTT. Its protein is CASSEEAGGAYEKLFF.

The V and J genes are TRBV21-1 and TRBJ1-5; no DNA check was done on the table's D call, TRBD1. TRBV21-1 is flagged as a pseudogene. The CDR3 consists of 15 residues. CDR3 nucleotide sequence: TGTGCCAGCAGCAAAGAGACAGGAGGTCATCAGCCCCAGCATTTT. Amino acid sequence: CASSKETGGHQPQHF.